The 27 T cell receptor beta chains in this list originate from one sample, sequenced in a study of T cell responses to AZD1222 COVID-19 vaccine. This table comes from immunoSEQ multiplex PCR, and its TCRdb copy is limited to in-frame clones, with some not included. The data show approximately 24,000 clones, with 80% to 90% seen just once and about 2.7% held by the top ten. The sequencing here drew on peripheral blood, taken 28 days after the second AZD1222 dose. These receptors were taken from an adult who received the AZD1222 COVID-19 vaccine.

The rearrangement links TRBV6-5 to TRBJ1-1; TRBD1 is a possible D gene (5 bases). Germline V gene sequence: CDR1 MNHEY, CDR2 SVGAGI. V was trimmed by 8 bases and J by 1 base, leaving 14 bases between them. CDR3 size: 14 residues. The CDR3 DNA is TGTGCCAGCGCCCCAGGGACGGAGAACACTGAAGCTTTCTTT. This sequence encodes CASAPGTENTEAFF.

This rearrangement joins TRBV28 to TRBJ1-5, with TRBD1 as a possible D gene (5 bases). CDR1 and CDR2 from the germline V gene are MDHEN and SYDVKM. This CDR3 is built from 17 residues. V was pared by 5 bases and J by 0 bases, with 17 bases between. CDR3 in DNA: TGTGCCAGCAGTCGACAGCACCTGAAGAATAGCAATCAGCCCCAGCATTTT. This gives the protein CASSRQHLKNSNQPQHF.

The chain joins TRBV3-1 (or the pseudogene TRBV3-2) to TRBJ1-5; D not resolved. CDR1 is LGHDT and CDR2 is YNNKEL in the germline V gene (reference sequence). Trimming took off 4 bases at V and 5 bases at J, with 9 bases between the two ends. This CDR3 spans 13 amino acids. CDR3 sequence (DNA): TGTGCCAGCAGCCTAAACTCGGATCAGCCCCAGCATTTT. Protein sequence: CASSLNSDQPQHF.

The V gene is TRBV28, the J gene TRBJ2-7; D is undetermined. The V end lost 5 bases, the J end lost 1 base, and 15 bases lay between the germline ends. The CDR3 has 15 residues. The germline V gene encodes CDR1 MDHEN and CDR2 SYDVKM. CDR3 nucleotide sequence: TGTGCCAGCAGTCAACCGGGCCTCGGTTCCTACGAGCAGTACTTC. This translates into CASSQPGLGSYEQYF. Supplemented by reference TRBV28 and TRBJ2-7, the full variable domain reads DVKVTQSSRYLVKRTGEKVFLECVQDMDHENMFWYRQDPGLGLRLIYFSYDVKMKEKGDIPEGYSVSREKKERFSLILESASTNQTSMYLCASSQPGLGSYEQYFGPGTRLTVT.

V is TRBV2 and J is TRBJ2-7; weak D call: TRBD1 (6 bases). The CDR3 is made up of 15 amino acids. V shed 4 bases and J shed 3 bases, with 16 bases lying between them. Germline CDR1 SNHLY, CDR2 FYNNEI. The CDR3 sequence: CASSVPRDNGYEQYF. Written as DNA, the CDR3 is TGTGCCAGCAGTGTACCCAGGGACAACGGCTACGAGCAGTACTTC.

The CDR3 loop is CASSFRGGSHPLHNQPQHF. In DNA form, the CDR3 reads TGCGCCAGCAGCTTCAGAGGGGGAAGCCACCCACTGCACAATCAGCCCCAGCATTTT. The chain carries TRBV5-1 and TRBJ1-5; possibly TRBD1 for D (6 bases). CDR3 length: 19 amino acids. Germline CDR1 SGHRS, CDR2 YFSETQ. V lost 2 bases to trimming and J lost 3 bases, with 24 bases between them.

This clone was recorded a few times. This chain links TRBV4-2 with TRBJ2-1, with D perhaps TRBD1 or TRBD2 (6 bases each). V dropped 0 bases and J dropped 7 bases, with 10 bases sitting between them. The CDR3 covers 14 residues. Germline CDR1 LGHNA, CDR2 YNFKEQ. For the CDR3, the DNA is TGTGCCAGCAGCCAAGAAAGGAGGGGGAATGAGCAGTTCTTC. It encodes CASSQERRGNEQFF.

The chain has TRBV7-2 and TRBJ2-7, with 12 bases aligning to TRBD2. Trimming removed 3 bases from V and 0 bases from J; junction bases left unmatched: 9. The germline V gene has CDR1 SGHTA and CDR2 FQGNSA. This CDR3 region has 18 residues. The CDR3 nucleotides are TGTGCCAGCAGCTTCCCTACTAGCGGGGGGACAATCTCCTACGAGCAGTACTTC. This gives the protein CASSFPTSGGTISYEQYF.

J is TRBJ1-2 and V is TRBV5-1; D is unclear. The CDR3 is 15 amino acids. Per germline, CDR1 SGHRS and CDR2 YFSETQ. Trimming shortened V by 0 bases and J by 0 bases, and 9 bases separated the two germline ends. CDR3 in DNA: TGCGCCAGCAGCTTGGGGAGGAACCCTAACTATGGCTACACCTTC. Its protein is CASSLGRNPNYGYTF.

This chain uses TRBV4-3 with TRBJ2-5, with 9 bases aligning to TRBD1. CDR3 length equals 16 residues. The germline CDR1 and CDR2 sequences are LGHNA and YSLEER. V shed 1 base, J shed 2 bases, and the junction held 5 bases outside the gene matches. In DNA, the CDR3 is TGCGCCAGCAGCCAAGGTGGGACAGGGCGACAAGAGACCCAGTACTTC. It yields the protein CASSQGGTGRQETQYF.

This chain links TRBV5-8 with TRBJ1-2; D may be TRBD1 (6 bases). The germline V and J ends were trimmed by 0 bases and 8 bases, with 14 bases remaining between them. This CDR3 spans 14 amino acids. Germline V lookup: CDR1 SGHTS, CDR2 YDEGEE. For the CDR3, the DNA is TGTGCCAGCAGCTTGGGGGGGCCGACGAACGGCTACACCTTC. This gives the protein CASSLGGPTNGYTF.

As DNA, the CDR3 is TGTGCCAGCAGTCGGACAGGGCCCAATCAGCCCCAGCATTTT. It codes for CASSRTGPNQPQHF. The chain employs TRBV5-6 and TRBJ1-5; TRBD1 aligns across 8 bases. The CDR3 is 14 residues long. The V gene end was trimmed by 5 bases and the J gene end by 3 bases; junction bases not matched to a gene: 4. Germline lookup yields CDR1 SGHDT and CDR2 YYEEEE.

The J gene is TRBJ2-1, the V gene TRBV12-2. TRBV12-2 corresponds to a pseudogene. CDR3 length: 13 residues. Here the CDR3 DNA reads TGTGCAAGTCGCTTACTGGGGGATAATGAGCAGTTCTTC. It yields the protein CASRLLGDNEQFF.

The chain is built from TRBV12-3 or TRBV12-4 and TRBJ1-1, with D hard to call. V was cut by 6 bases and J by 4 bases, with 12 bases left in between. CDR3 length equals 13 residues. The CDR3 is CASSPRRGTEAFF. The DNA of the CDR3 is TGTGCCAGCAGCCCCAGACGAGGCACTGAAGCTTTCTTT.

The chain carries TRBV7-9 and TRBJ2-7, with 11 bases lining up with TRBD2. The germline V gene encodes CDR1 SEHNR and CDR2 FQNEAQ (reference sequence). The J segment lost 5 bases and the V segment lost 5 bases, leaving 5 bases of the junction unmatched. CDR3 length equals 14 residues. CDR3 sequence reads: CASSPGLAVHEQYF. The CDR3, as DNA: TGTGCCAGCAGCCCGGGACTAGCGGTACACGAGCAGTACTTC.

This sequence joins TRBV19 and TRBJ2-2, with TRBD2 matching 7 bases. The J segment lost 3 bases and the V segment lost 3 bases, leaving 1 base of the junction unmatched. Per germline, CDR1 LNHDA and CDR2 SQIVND (reference sequence). The CDR3 totals 14 residues. The CDR3 DNA reads as TGTGCCAGTAGTATTGCGGGGGACACCGGGGAGCTGTTTTTT. This codes for CASSIAGDTGELFF.

The rearrangement links TRBV27 to TRBJ1-4, with D possibly matching TRBD1 (5 bases). Deletions cut 7 bases from V and 8 bases from J, with 17 bases between. Germline-derived CDR1 and CDR2 are MNHEY and SMNVEV (reference sequence). The length of the CDR3 is 14 residues. The CDR3 coding sequence is TGTGCCAGCACTCGCATAGGGGAAAGGGAAAAACTGTTTTTT. Amino acids: CASTRIGEREKLFF.

In its sample, this clone was seen once. The V gene is TRBV28, the J gene TRBJ2-1; a possible D gene is TRBD1 (5 bases). Germline V gives CDR1 MDHEN, CDR2 SYDVKM. Trimming cost V 7 bases and J 9 bases, with 25 bases left between them. This CDR3 spans 16 amino acids. The DNA of the CDR3 is TGTGCCAGCACCCCCCCCCGGGCAGGGCGTTGGAGTGAGCAGTTCTTC. Amino acid sequence: CASTPPRAGRWSEQFF. The complete variable domain, with remaining parts taken from reference TRBV28 and TRBJ2-1, reads DVKVTQSSRYLVKRTGEKVFLECVQDMDHENMFWYRQDPGLGLRLIYFSYDVKMKEKGDIPEGYSVSREKKERFSLILESASTNQTSMYLCASTPPRAGRWSEQFFGPGTRLTVL.

This chain uses TRBV6-6 with TRBJ2-2, with D tentatively TRBD1 (6 bases). The CDR3 covers 14 residues. Between the trimmed V and J ends, which lost 7 bases and 4 bases, there was a span of 13 bases. Looked up from germline, CDR1 is MNHNY and CDR2 is SVGAGI (reference sequence). In DNA, the CDR3 is TGTGCCAGCAAAGTACAGGGTCCCACCGGGGAGCTGTTTTTT. Protein product: CASKVQGPTGELFF.

The chain has TRBV27 and TRBJ1-2, with TRBD1 matching 8 bases. Germline V lookup: CDR1 MNHEY, CDR2 SMNVEV (reference sequence). Trimming cost V 3 bases and J 2 bases; bases outside gene matches: 11. The CDR3 is 17 residues long. CDR3 sequence: CASSLRQGSGWNYGYTF. CDR3 in DNA: TGTGCCAGCAGTTTGAGACAGGGGTCTGGGTGGAACTATGGCTACACCTTC.

The chain uses TRBV11-2 and TRBJ1-2; D is unresolved. Per the germline V gene, CDR1 is SGHAT and CDR2 is FQNNGV. The CDR3 totals 12 residues. The V and J ends lost 1 base and 6 bases respectively, with 6 bases between them. For the CDR3, the DNA is TGTGCCAGCAGCTTAGGAAGGGATGGCTACACCTTC. It specifies CASSLGRDGYTF. The full variable domain, completed using reference TRBV11-2 and TRBJ1-2, is EAGVAQSPRYKIIEKRQSVAFWCNPISGHATLYWYQQILGQGPKLLIQFQNNGVVDDSQLPKDRFSAERLKGVDSTLKIQPAKLEDSAVYLCASSLGRDGYTFGSGTRLTVV.

This clone was observed a single time. The same CDR3 also results from other DNA sequences found in this sample. This chain connects TRBV5-1 to TRBJ1-2; TRBD1 is a possible D gene (6 bases). The CDR3 has 12 residues. V was pared by 3 bases and J by 7 bases, with 10 bases between. Germline V gene sequence: CDR1 SGHRS, CDR2 YFSETQ. The CDR3 spells CASSSQGSGYTF. DNA of the CDR3: TGCGCCAGCAGCTCACAGGGAAGTGGCTACACCTTC. Full variable domain (rest looked up from reference TRBV5-1 and TRBJ1-2): KAGVTQTPRYLIKTRGQQVTLSCSPISGHRSVSWYQQTPGQGLQFLFEYFSETQRNKGNFPGRFSGRQFSNSRSEMNVSTLELGDSALYLCASSSQGSGYTFGSGTRLTVV.

The chain carries TRBV5-1 and TRBJ1-1, with 8 nucleotides matching TRBD1. Germline CDR1 SGHRS, CDR2 YFSETQ. CDR3 length equals 14 residues. V lost 4 bases to trimming and J lost 5 bases; unmatched junction nucleotides: 7. CDR3 sequence (DNA): TGCGCCAGCAGCGCGACAGGGGTGACAACTGAAGCTTTCTTT. Its protein product is CASSATGVTTEAFF.

The J gene is TRBJ2-6, the V gene TRBV11-2, with D tentatively TRBD1 or TRBD2 (6 bases each). The V end was cut by 3 bases, the J end by 2 bases, with 8 bases between. The CDR3 consists of 15 residues. Germline values: CDR1 SGHAT, CDR2 FQNNGV. CDR3 amino acids: CASSFGGAGANVLTF. DNA for the CDR3: TGTGCCAGCAGCTTCGGGGGCGCTGGGGCCAACGTCCTGACTTTC.

The V call is TRBV7-2, the J call TRBJ2-3; D ambiguous. The CDR3 length is 13 residues. Germline V gene data show CDR1 as SGHTA and CDR2 as FQGNSA. Deletions cut 4 bases from V and 0 bases from J, with 5 bases between. CDR3 loop: CASSYPSTDTQYF. CDR3 in DNA: TGTGCCAGCAGCTACCCTAGCACAGATACGCAGTATTTT.

The rearrangement uses TRBV2 and TRBJ2-7; D is perhaps TRBD1 or TRBD2 (5 bases each). The CDR3 totals 12 residues. Germline CDR1 reads SNHLY; CDR2 reads FYNNEI. V lost 6 bases and J lost 0, with 6 bases in between. The CDR3 DNA sequence: TGTGCCAGCAGGGGACCCTCCTACGAGCAGTACTTC. It encodes CASRGPSYEQYF.

This clone was seen a single time. The chain links TRBV10-3 to TRBJ2-7; D is unresolved. CDR3 length: 14 residues. CDR1 is ENHRY, CDR2 SYGVKD, per germline. V lost 11 bases and J lost 0, with 17 bases in between. The CDR3 DNA reads as TGTGCCGCCGGTTTTAAGAAGGACTCCTACGAGCAGTACTTC. Translating gives CAAGFKKDSYEQYF.